The T cell receptor (beta chain) described here comes from a study of graft-versus-host responses after intestinal transplantation. Study background: Transplantation in recipients was multivisceral, liver-intestinal, or isolated intestinal. All of the recipients had induction that used anti-thymocyte globulin, then tacrolimus and steroids for around three years. Study-wide findings and caveats: Allograft clonal ratios (graft-versus-host to host-versus-graft) were high in patients who had graft-donor T cell macrochimerism.

The CDR3 has 14 amino acids. Looked up from germline, CDR1 is SGHAT and CDR2 is FQNNGV. With 4 bases clipped from V and 5 bases from J, the junction kept 3 bases outside the gene matches. This table comes from immunoSEQ multiplex PCR, and its TCRdb copy is limited to in-frame clones, with some not included. The sample holds more than 95,000 clones, approximately 84% seen once. In the case of this clone: Its antigen is as yet unknown.

This TCR derives from a human donor who received an intestinal transplant. The chain carries TRBV11-2 and TRBJ2-5; 11 nucleotides align to TRBD1. Specimen: unstimulated CD4+ T cells sorted from spleen or lymph node cells, collected before intestinal transplant. The CDR3: CASSWTGGRETQYF. The CDR3 coding sequence is TGTGCCAGCAGCTGGACAGGGGGCCGCGAGACCCAGTACTTC.